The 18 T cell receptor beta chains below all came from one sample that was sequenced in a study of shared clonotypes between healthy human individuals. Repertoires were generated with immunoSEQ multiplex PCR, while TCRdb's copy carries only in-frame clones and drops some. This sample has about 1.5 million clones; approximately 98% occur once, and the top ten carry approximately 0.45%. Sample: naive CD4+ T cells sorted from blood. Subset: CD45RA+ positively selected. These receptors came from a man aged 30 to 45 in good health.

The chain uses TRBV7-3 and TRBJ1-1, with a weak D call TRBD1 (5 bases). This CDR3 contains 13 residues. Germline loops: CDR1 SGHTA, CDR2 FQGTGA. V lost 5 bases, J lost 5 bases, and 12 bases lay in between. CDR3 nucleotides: TGTGCCAGCAGCCCCGCAGGGATGACTGAAGCTTTCTTT. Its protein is CASSPAGMTEAFF.

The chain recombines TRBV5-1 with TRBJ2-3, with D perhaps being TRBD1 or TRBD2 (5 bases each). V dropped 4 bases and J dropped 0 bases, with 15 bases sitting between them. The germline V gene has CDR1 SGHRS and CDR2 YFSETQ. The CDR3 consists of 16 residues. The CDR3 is CASSPGLEPSTDTQYF. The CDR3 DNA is TGCGCCAGCAGCCCGGGGCTAGAACCTAGCACAGATACGCAGTATTTT.

This CDR3 is CASSLVRDRQETQYF. The CDR3 nucleotides are TGTGCCAGCAGCTTAGTCAGGGACAGGCAAGAGACCCAGTACTTC. V and J are TRBV7-9 and TRBJ2-5; 8 positions match TRBD1. The CDR3 is made up of 15 amino acids. The trim removed 1 base at V and 2 bases at J, leaving 3 bases unmatched. In germline, CDR1 is SEHNR, CDR2 FQNEAQ (reference sequence).

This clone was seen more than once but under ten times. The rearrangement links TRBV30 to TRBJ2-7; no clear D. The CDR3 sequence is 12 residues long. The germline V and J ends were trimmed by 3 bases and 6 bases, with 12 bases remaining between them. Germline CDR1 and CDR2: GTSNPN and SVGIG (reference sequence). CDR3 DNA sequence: TGTGCCTGGAGGCGTCTTGTGGTCGAGCAGTACTTC. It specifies CAWRRLVVEQYF.

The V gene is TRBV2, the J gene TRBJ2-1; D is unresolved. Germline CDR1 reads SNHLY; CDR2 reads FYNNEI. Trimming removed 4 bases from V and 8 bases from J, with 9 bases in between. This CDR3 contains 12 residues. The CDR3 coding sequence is TGTGCCAGCAGTGTGTTGGGCGATGAGCAGTTCTTC. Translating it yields CASSVLGDEQFF.

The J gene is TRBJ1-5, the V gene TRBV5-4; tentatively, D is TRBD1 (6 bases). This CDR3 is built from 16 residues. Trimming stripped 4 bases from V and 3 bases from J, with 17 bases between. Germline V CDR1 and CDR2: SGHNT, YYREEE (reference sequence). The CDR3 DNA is TGTGCCAGCAGCAAGGGGGGGGGCCGGGACAATCAGCCCCAGCATTTT. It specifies CASSKGGGRDNQPQHF.

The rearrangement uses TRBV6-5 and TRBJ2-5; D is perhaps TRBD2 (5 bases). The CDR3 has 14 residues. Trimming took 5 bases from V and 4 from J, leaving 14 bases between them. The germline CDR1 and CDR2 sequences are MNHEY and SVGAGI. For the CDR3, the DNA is TGTGCCAGCAGTCGGTCCGGGATGGGAGAGACCCAGTACTTC. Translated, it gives CASSRSGMGETQYF.

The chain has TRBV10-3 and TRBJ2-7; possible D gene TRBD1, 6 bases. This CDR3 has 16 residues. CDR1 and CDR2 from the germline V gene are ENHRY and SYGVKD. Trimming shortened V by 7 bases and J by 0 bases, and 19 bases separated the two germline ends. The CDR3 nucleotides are TGTGCCATCAAGGACAGCGCCGACAGGAGCTCCTACGAGCAGTACTTC. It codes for CAIKDSADRSSYEQYF.

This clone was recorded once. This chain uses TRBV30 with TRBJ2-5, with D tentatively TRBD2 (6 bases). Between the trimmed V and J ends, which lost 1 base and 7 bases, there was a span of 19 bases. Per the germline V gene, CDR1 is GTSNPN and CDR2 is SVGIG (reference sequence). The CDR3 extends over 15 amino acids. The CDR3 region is CAWSGTTQDSGTQYF. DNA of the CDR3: TGTGCCTGGAGTGGGACTACACAGGATTCCGGGACCCAGTACTTC.

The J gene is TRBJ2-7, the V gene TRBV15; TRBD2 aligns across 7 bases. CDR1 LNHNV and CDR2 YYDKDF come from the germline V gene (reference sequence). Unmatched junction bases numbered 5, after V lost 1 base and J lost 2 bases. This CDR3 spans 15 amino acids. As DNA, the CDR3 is TGTGCCACCAGCAGAGTGTCTAGCGGTACCTACGAGCAGTACTTC. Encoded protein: CATSRVSSGTYEQYF.

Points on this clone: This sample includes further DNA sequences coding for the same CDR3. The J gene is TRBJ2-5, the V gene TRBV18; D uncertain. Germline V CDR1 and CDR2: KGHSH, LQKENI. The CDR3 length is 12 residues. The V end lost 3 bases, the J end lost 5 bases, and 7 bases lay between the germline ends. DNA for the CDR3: TGTGCCAGCTCACCGTCCGGTGAGACCCAGTACTTC. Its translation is CASSPSGETQYF.

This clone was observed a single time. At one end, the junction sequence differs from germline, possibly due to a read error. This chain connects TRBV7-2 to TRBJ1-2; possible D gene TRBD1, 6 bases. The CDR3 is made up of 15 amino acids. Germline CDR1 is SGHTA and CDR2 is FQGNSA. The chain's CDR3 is CASSVAGTPIYGYTF. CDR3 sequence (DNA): TGTGCCAGCAGCGTAGCCGGGACACCTATCTATGGCTACACCTTC.

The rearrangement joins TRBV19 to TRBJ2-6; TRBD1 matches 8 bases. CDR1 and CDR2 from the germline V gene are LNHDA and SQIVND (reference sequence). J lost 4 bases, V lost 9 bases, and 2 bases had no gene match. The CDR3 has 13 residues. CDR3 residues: CASRQGGANVLTF. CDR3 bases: TGTGCCAGCAGACAGGGGGGGGCCAACGTCCTGACTTTC.

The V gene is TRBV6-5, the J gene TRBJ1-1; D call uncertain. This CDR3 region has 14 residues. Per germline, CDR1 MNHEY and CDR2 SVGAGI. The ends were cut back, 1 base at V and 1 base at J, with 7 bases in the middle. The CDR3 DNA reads TGTGCCAGCAGTTACTTTACACAGAACACTGAAGCTTTCTTT. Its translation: CASSYFTQNTEAFF.

CDR3 coding DNA: TGTGCCAGCAGCTCACGGACAGGCGATGGCTACACCTTC. It yields the protein CASSSRTGDGYTF. J is TRBJ1-2 and V is TRBV9, with 7 nucleotides matching TRBD1. With 4 bases clipped from V and 6 bases from J, the junction kept 6 bases outside the gene matches. Per the germline V gene, CDR1 is SGDLS and CDR2 is YYNGEE. The CDR3 extends over 13 amino acids.

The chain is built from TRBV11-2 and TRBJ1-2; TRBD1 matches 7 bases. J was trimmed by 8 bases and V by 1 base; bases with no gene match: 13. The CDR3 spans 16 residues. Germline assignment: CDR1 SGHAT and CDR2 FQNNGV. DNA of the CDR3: TGTGCCAGCAGCTTAGCGGGGACAGCCCAAGGTGGAGGCTACACCTTC. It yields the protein CASSLAGTAQGGGYTF.

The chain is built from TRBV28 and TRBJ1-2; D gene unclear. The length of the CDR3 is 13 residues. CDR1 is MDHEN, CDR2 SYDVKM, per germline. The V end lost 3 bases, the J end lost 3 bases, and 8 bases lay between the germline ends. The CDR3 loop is CASSFQAHYGYTF. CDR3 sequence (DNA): TGTGCCAGCAGTTTTCAGGCCCACTATGGCTACACCTTC.

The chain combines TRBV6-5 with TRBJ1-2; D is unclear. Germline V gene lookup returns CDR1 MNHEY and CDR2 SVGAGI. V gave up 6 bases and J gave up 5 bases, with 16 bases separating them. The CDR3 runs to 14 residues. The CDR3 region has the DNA TGTGCCAGCAGCGAAACAGAGCCCAGATATGGCTACACCTTC. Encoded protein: CASSETEPRYGYTF.